This TCR beta chain appears in the sequencing data of a study of blood T cell repertoires in COVID-19. Study summary: Acute and convalescent COVID-19 specimens originated in the United States, Italy and Spain. T cells, B-cell-depleted T cells, or PBMCs supplied cDNA or gDNA.

Germline V gene data show CDR1 as MDHEN and CDR2 as SYDVKM. This CDR3 region has 14 residues. Trimming removed 5 bases from V and 5 bases from J; junction bases left unmatched: 2. In the original analysis: From reference gene primer amplification, estimates of nucleated cell counts were derived. Assay: immunoSEQ multiplex PCR; the TCRdb copy retains only in-frame clones and omits some. From that table come the V and J calls and clone size; the DNA was used to work out D and trimming. The sample holds 250,000 to 350,000 clones, 87% seen once. Sequenced material: peripheral blood. The chain links TRBV28 to TRBJ2-3, with 12 bases aligning to TRBD2. This receptor was identified in a woman between 45 and 60 years old who had recovered from COVID-19. As DNA, the CDR3 is TGTGCCAGCAGTAGACTAGCGGGAGAAGATACGCAGTATTTT. Protein sequence: CASSRLAGEDTQYF.